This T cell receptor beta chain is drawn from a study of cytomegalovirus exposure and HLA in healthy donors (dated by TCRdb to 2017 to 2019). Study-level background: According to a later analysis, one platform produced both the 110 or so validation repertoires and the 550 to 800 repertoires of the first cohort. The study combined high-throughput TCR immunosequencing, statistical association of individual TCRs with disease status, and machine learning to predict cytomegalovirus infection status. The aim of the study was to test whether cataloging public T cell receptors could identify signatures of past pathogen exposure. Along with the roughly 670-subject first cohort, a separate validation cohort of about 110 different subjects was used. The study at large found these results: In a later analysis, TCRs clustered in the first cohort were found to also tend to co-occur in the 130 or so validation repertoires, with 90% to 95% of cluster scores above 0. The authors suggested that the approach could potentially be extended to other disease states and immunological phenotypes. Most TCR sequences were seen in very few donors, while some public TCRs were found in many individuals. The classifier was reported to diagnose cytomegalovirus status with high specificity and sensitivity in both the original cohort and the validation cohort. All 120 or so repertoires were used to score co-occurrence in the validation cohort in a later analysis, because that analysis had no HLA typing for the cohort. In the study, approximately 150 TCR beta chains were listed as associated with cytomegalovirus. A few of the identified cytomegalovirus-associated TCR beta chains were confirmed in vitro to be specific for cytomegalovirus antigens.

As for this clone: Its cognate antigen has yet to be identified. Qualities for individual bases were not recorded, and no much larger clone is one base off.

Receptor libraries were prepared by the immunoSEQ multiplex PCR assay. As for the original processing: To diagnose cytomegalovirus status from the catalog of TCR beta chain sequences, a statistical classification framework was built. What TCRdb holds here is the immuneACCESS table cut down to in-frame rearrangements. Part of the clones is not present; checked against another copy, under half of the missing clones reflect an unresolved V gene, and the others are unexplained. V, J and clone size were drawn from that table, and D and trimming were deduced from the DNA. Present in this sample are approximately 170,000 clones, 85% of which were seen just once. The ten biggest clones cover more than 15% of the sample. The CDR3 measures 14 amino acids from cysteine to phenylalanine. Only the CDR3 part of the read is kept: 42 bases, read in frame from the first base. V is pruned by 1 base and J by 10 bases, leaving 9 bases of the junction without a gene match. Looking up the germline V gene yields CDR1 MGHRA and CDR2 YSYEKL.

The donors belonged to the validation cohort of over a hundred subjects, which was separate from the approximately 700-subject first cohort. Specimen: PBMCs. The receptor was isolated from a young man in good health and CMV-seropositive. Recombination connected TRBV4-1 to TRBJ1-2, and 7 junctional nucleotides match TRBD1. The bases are TGCGCCAGCAGCCAAGTGGGGAACAGGGGCCTCTACACCTTC. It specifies CASSQVGNRGLYTF.